The 27 T cell receptor beta chains reported below all come from one sample, sequenced in a study of blood T cell repertoires in COVID-19. Clones were read by immunoSEQ multiplex PCR, and TCRdb kept only the in-frame ones, dropping some. The sample gives more than 150,000 clones, almost 85% of which show up once; 11% is in the top ten. Material: PBMCs or T cells enriched from blood (not recorded which). Receptors were obtained from a man aged 50 to 60 who had recovered from COVID-19.

Turning to this clone: This CDR3 is also generated by other DNA sequences in the sample. The chain carries TRBV28 and TRBJ2-3; no definite D call. Germline V gene lookup returns CDR1 MDHEN and CDR2 SYDVKM. The CDR3 contains 14 residues. With 3 bases removed from V and 1 base from J, the gap between germline ends came to 8 bases. This chain's CDR3 is CASSFLSGTDTQYF. CDR3 nucleotide sequence: TGTGCCAGCAGTTTTCTGAGCGGCACAGATACGCAGTATTTT.

The V call is TRBV12-2, the J call TRBJ2-7; the tabulated D call, TRBD2, remains unverified against the DNA. TRBV12-2 is designated a pseudogene. The CDR3 is 15 residues long. The CDR3 nucleotides read TGTGCAAGTCGCTTACCTGGGCCTAGCGGCTACGAGCAGTACTTC. Protein product: CASRLPGPSGYEQYF.

This clone was observed once. The J gene is TRBJ1-6, the V gene TRBV14; tentatively, D is TRBD1 (5 bases). V was trimmed by 6 bases and J by 10 bases, leaving 22 bases between them. The CDR3 spans 16 residues. The germline V gene has CDR1 SGHDN and CDR2 FVKESK. Here the CDR3 DNA reads TGTGCCAGCAGTCGCCTCCCGCCCGGGGGGGTATCACCCCTCCACTTT. Translation gives CASSRLPPGGVSPLHF.

The V gene is TRBV5-1, the J gene TRBJ1-4; weak D call: TRBD1 (5 bases). Germline-derived CDR1 and CDR2 are SGHRS and YFSETQ. The CDR3 contains 14 residues. With 0 bases removed from V and 8 bases from J, the gap between germline ends came to 11 bases. The CDR3 here is CASSLVGAKEKLFF. DNA for the CDR3: TGCGCCAGCAGCTTGGTAGGGGCGAAGGAAAAACTGTTTTTT.

Concerning this clone: This sample also contains other DNA sequences that code for the same CDR3. This chain connects TRBV9 to TRBJ1-3, with 7 bases aligning to TRBD1. Germline V lookup: CDR1 SGDLS, CDR2 YYNGEE. There are 16 residues in the CDR3. After removal of 1 base from V and 0 bases from J, the junction contained 4 bases not matched to a gene. CDR3 loop: CASSVSGQLSGNTIYF. In DNA form, the CDR3 reads TGTGCCAGCAGCGTATCGGGACAGCTCTCTGGAAACACCATATATTTT.

This clone was found once. CDR3 sequence: CATSRERGRLANYGYTF. DNA of the CDR3: TGTGCCACCAGCAGAGAAAGGGGGCGGTTGGCTAACTATGGCTACACCTTC. The gene calls are TRBV15 and TRBJ1-2, with TRBD1 matching over 7 bases. V lost 0 bases to trimming and J lost 0 bases; unmatched junction nucleotides: 7. Per the germline V gene, CDR1 is LNHNV and CDR2 is YYDKDF (reference sequence). This CDR3 has 17 amino acids.

The rearrangement joins TRBV30 to TRBJ1-2; no firm D call. Germline assignment: CDR1 GTSNPN and CDR2 SVGIG (reference sequence). Trimming removed 4 bases from V and 2 bases from J, with 17 bases in between. This CDR3 has 15 amino acids. The CDR3 is CAWIRPGNINYGYTF. CDR3 DNA: TGTGCCTGGATCCGCCCAGGTAACATCAACTATGGCTACACCTTC.

The V and J genes are TRBV3-1 (or the pseudogene TRBV3-2) and TRBJ1-5, with 10 bases fitting TRBD1. Per the germline V gene, CDR1 is LGHDT and CDR2 is YNNKEL (reference sequence). This CDR3 spans 16 amino acids. Unmatched junction bases numbered 7, after V lost 3 bases and J lost 5 bases. The CDR3: CASSHSDRGVDQPQHF. The CDR3 coding sequence is TGTGCCAGCAGCCACTCGGACAGGGGGGTAGATCAGCCCCAGCATTTT.

This chain joins TRBV28 and TRBJ2-7; 7 nucleotides agree with TRBD2. Germline lookup yields CDR1 MDHEN and CDR2 SYDVKM. Trimming cost V 6 bases and J 2 bases; bases outside gene matches: 7. This CDR3 comprises 14 residues. CDR3 region: CASSRWGGTYEQYF. CDR3 sequence (DNA): TGTGCCAGCAGCCGTTGGGGGGGGACCTACGAGCAGTACTTC. Full variable domain (missing parts from reference TRBV28 and TRBJ2-7): DVKVTQSSRYLVKRTGEKVFLECVQDMDHENMFWYRQDPGLGLRLIYFSYDVKMKEKGDIPEGYSVSREKKERFSLILESASTNQTSMYLCASSRWGGTYEQYFGPGTRLTVT.

The rearrangement links TRBV19 to TRBJ1-4, with 12 bases that match TRBD1. V lost 8 bases and J lost 7; bases outside the gene matches: 17. Per the germline V gene, CDR1 is LNHDA and CDR2 is SQIVND (reference sequence). The CDR3 sequence is 18 residues long. CDR3 in amino acids: CASWGSGTGGAPGEKLFF. In nucleotides, the CDR3 is TGTGCCAGTTGGGGTTCCGGGACAGGGGGCGCCCCTGGTGAAAAACTGTTTTTT.

The rearrangement joins TRBV6-5 to TRBJ2-1; 9 bases fit TRBD1. Germline assignment: CDR1 MNHEY and CDR2 SVGAGI. The CDR3 consists of 14 residues. The J segment lost 4 bases and the V segment lost 6 bases, leaving 4 bases of the junction unmatched. The CDR3 bases are TGTGCCAGCAGCTTACAGGGGGCTTACAATGAGCAGTTCTTC. Its translation is CASSLQGAYNEQFF.

The CDR3 reads CAVTGLANTGELFF. CDR3 coding DNA: TGTGCCGTGACGGGACTTGCGAACACCGGGGAGCTGTTTTTT. V is TRBV6-5 and J is TRBJ2-2; a possible D gene is TRBD2 (6 bases). Germline CDR1 and CDR2: MNHEY and SVGAGI. V was clipped by 11 bases and J by 0 bases, with 13 bases between them. The CDR3 has 14 residues.

The CDR3 DNA reads as TGCAGTGCTAGACAGGAAAACACCATATATTTT. This gives the protein CSARQENTIYF. The chain combines TRBV20-1 with TRBJ1-3; D is ambiguous. The germline V gene encodes CDR1 DFQATT and CDR2 SNEGSKA (reference sequence). The V gene lost 2 bases and the J gene lost 6 bases, with 5 bases spanning the gap. The CDR3 runs to 11 residues.

The CDR3 protein is CASSFEQWGNTIYF. The CDR3 coding sequence is TGTGCCAGCAGTTTTGAACAGTGGGGAAACACCATATATTTT. The chain links TRBV28 to TRBJ1-3; D not resolved. The germline V gene has CDR1 MDHEN and CDR2 SYDVKM. The V and J ends lost 3 bases and 4 bases respectively, with 10 bases between them. The CDR3 sequence is 14 residues long.

The chain employs TRBV28 and TRBJ2-7, with a possible D match to TRBD1 (7 bases). The germline V gene has CDR1 MDHEN and CDR2 SYDVKM. The CDR3 consists of 14 residues. The V and J ends lost 4 bases and 2 bases respectively, with 12 bases between them. CDR3 nucleotides: TGTGCCAGCAGTTCCACAGGGGAGGCCTACGAGCAGTACTTC. Translating gives CASSSTGEAYEQYF.

The chain uses TRBV6-5 and TRBJ1-4, with D possibly TRBD1 on 5 matching bases. From germline, CDR1 is MNHEY and CDR2 SVGAGI. Between the trimmed V and J ends, which lost 4 bases and 7 bases, there was a span of 13 bases. CDR3 length: 14 residues. The chain's CDR3 is CASSLDWRGEKLFF. CDR3 bases: TGTGCCAGCAGTTTGGACTGGAGGGGTGAAAAACTGTTTTTT.

The J gene is TRBJ1-2, the V gene TRBV2, with D hard to call. CDR3 length equals 13 residues. V lost 7 bases and J lost 1, with 10 bases in between. Per the germline V gene, CDR1 is SNHLY and CDR2 is FYNNEI. In DNA form, the CDR3 reads TGTGCCAGCACCATGGTAGTTAACTATGGCTACACCTTC. Encoded protein: CASTMVVNYGYTF.

The CDR3 nucleotides are TGCGCCAGCAGCTTTACAGGGGAGGTGGAGCAGTTCTTC. Amino acid sequence: CASSFTGEVEQFF. This chain connects TRBV5-1 to TRBJ2-1, with D possibly being TRBD1 (7 bases). V was shortened by 2 bases and J by 10 bases, with 13 bases between the two germline ends. The CDR3 runs 13 residues. In germline, CDR1 is SGHRS, CDR2 YFSETQ.

V gene TRBV9 combines with J gene TRBJ2-5, with 13 bases identical to TRBD2. Germline-derived CDR1 and CDR2 are SGDLS and YYNGEE. The V gene end was trimmed by 4 bases and the J gene end by 4 bases; junction bases not matched to a gene: 10. This CDR3 comprises 17 residues. Here the CDR3 DNA reads TGTGCCAGCAGCCACGGACTAGCGGGAGCTTCGGGAGAGACCCAGTACTTC. Translation: CASSHGLAGASGETQYF.

This clone was seen a few times. The CDR3 loop is CASSDKSGSGNEQFF. The CDR3 DNA follows: TGTGCCAGCAGTGATAAAAGCGGGAGCGGCAATGAGCAGTTCTTC. The rearrangement joins TRBV6-1 to TRBJ2-1, with 8 bases lining up with TRBD2. With V trimmed by 3 bases and J by 6 bases, 7 bases remained unmatched. From germline, CDR1 is MNHNS and CDR2 SASEGT. The CDR3 is 15 residues long.

This clone was detected only a few times. The J gene is TRBJ1-2, the V gene TRBV2; a weak D match, TRBD1 (5 bases). The CDR3 has 15 amino acids. In germline, CDR1 is SNHLY, CDR2 FYNNEI. Trimming took off 4 bases at V and 6 bases at J, with 18 bases between the two ends. CDR3 sequence reads: CASSGSSRERNGYTF. DNA for the CDR3: TGTGCCAGCAGTGGATCCAGCAGGGAACGGAATGGCTACACCTTC.

This CDR3 is CASNRHPYGYTF. Here the CDR3 DNA reads TGTGCCAGCAACCGACACCCCTATGGCTACACCTTC. The genes are TRBV6-5 and TRBJ1-2; D not resolved. CDR1 and CDR2 from the germline V gene are MNHEY and SVGAGI. V was trimmed by 7 bases and J by 4 bases, leaving 10 bases between them. CDR3 length: 12 residues.

The rearrangement uses TRBV28 and TRBJ1-1, with a possible D match to TRBD1 (5 bases). The ends were cut back, 5 bases at V and 4 bases at J, with 20 bases in the middle. Germline V gene sequence: CDR1 MDHEN, CDR2 SYDVKM. This CDR3 spans 16 amino acids. CDR3 loop: CASSPGTRVGGTEAFF. The CDR3 nucleotides are TGTGCCAGCAGTCCCGGAACCAGGGTCGGGGGCACTGAAGCTTTCTTT.

The chain has TRBV6-5 and TRBJ1-5; D is perhaps TRBD1 (6 bases). CDR3 length equals 15 residues. Trimming stripped 4 bases from V and 7 bases from J, with 17 bases between. Germline V gene sequence: CDR1 MNHEY, CDR2 SVGAGI. This CDR3 reads CASSSTGTSGQPQHF. CDR3 bases: TGTGCCAGCAGTTCCACCGGGACATCGGGCCAGCCCCAGCATTTT.

The V call is TRBV6-5, the J call TRBJ2-2; the D gene is possibly TRBD1 (5 bases). V lost 0 bases, J lost 8 bases, and 16 bases lay in between. CDR3 length: 16 amino acids. Looked up from germline, CDR1 is MNHEY and CDR2 is SVGAGI. The CDR3 DNA follows: TGTGCCAGCAGTTACTCGTGGACAACATCTCCGGGGGAGCTGTTTTTT. This translates into CASSYSWTTSPGELFF.

The genes are TRBV7-6 and TRBJ2-3; D is unresolved. Trimming removed 2 bases from V and 3 bases from J, with 6 bases in between. The CDR3 spans 13 residues. The germline V gene encodes CDR1 SGHVS and CDR2 FNYEAQ. Written as DNA, the CDR3 is TGTGCCAGCAGCTTATACTCAACAGATACGCAGTATTTT. Its protein product is CASSLYSTDTQYF.

This clone has just one count. The chain is built from TRBV3-1 (or the pseudogene TRBV3-2) and TRBJ2-1; TRBD2 matches 7 bases. Trimming removed 3 bases from V and 4 bases from J; junction bases left unmatched: 12. This CDR3 is 17 amino acids long. CDR1 and CDR2 from the germline V gene are LGHDT and YNNKEL (reference sequence). The CDR3 spells CASSHLPGLGLYNEQFF. The CDR3 region has the DNA TGTGCCAGCAGCCACTTGCCTGGACTAGGCCTTTACAATGAGCAGTTCTTC.